A single sample is the source of the 31 T cell receptor beta chains below, sequenced in a study of beta chain features in type 1 diabetes. The whole isolated RNA underwent reverse transcription, so sequencing captured expressed TCRB transcripts. TCRdb's table, derived via immunoSEQ multiplex PCR, lists solely in-frame clones and lacks some. The sample yields more than 350,000 clones, roughly an eighth seen once. The sample taken for sequencing was naive CD4+ T cells from blood. Receptors were obtained from a woman younger than 35 in good health.

CDR3 in amino acids: CASSPGPEGVTQYF. As DNA, the CDR3 is TGCGCCAGCAGCCCTGGACCGGAAGGGGTGACCCAGTACTTC. The rearrangement links TRBV5-1 to TRBJ2-5; D possibly corresponds to TRBD1 (5 bases). The CDR3 has 14 residues. Trimming left V 4 bases short and J 7 bases short, with 17 bases between. Germline CDR1 and CDR2: SGHRS and YFSETQ.

In its sample, this clone was seen a few times. The CDR3 coding sequence is TGTGCCACCAGCGGGCCTAGCTGGAGGCAAGAGACCCAGTACTTC. As protein: CATSGPSWRQETQYF. This chain links TRBV15 with TRBJ2-5, with D maybe TRBD2 (5 bases). CDR1 is LNHNV and CDR2 is YYDKDF in the germline V gene (reference sequence). CDR3 length equals 15 residues. V was clipped by 5 bases and J by 2 bases, with 15 bases between them. Full variable domain (rest looked up from reference TRBV15 and TRBJ2-5): DAMVIQNPRYQVTQFGKPVTLSCSQTLNHNVMYWYQQKSSQAPKLLFHYYDKDFNNEADTPDNFQSRRPNTSFCFLDIRSPGLGDTAMYLCATSGPSWRQETQYFGPGTRLLVL.

Regarding this clone: In the same sample, other DNA sequences code for this CDR3. The V gene is TRBV18, the J gene TRBJ1-4, with 8 bases identical to TRBD1. The J segment lost 5 bases and the V segment lost 2 bases, leaving 1 base of the junction unmatched. This CDR3 is 14 amino acids long. CDR1 and CDR2 (germline): KGHSH, LQKENI. The CDR3, as DNA: TGTGCCAGCTCACCAGGGACAGGCAATGAAAAACTGTTTTTT. Amino acids: CASSPGTGNEKLFF.

The chain has TRBV6-5 and TRBJ1-2; 7 bases align to TRBD1. With 6 bases clipped from V and 7 bases from J, the junction kept 8 bases outside the gene matches. CDR3 length: 13 residues. From germline, CDR1 is MNHEY and CDR2 SVGAGI. The CDR3 spells CASRKGTAGGYTF. The DNA for the CDR3 is TGTGCCAGCAGGAAGGGGACAGCGGGTGGCTACACCTTC.

This clone has just a few counts. The CDR3 coding sequence is TGTGCCAGCAGCCACCCCTGGGTAAGGGATCAAGAGACCCAGTACTTC. It yields the protein CASSHPWVRDQETQYF. The V gene is TRBV14, the J gene TRBJ2-5, with no clear D. The CDR3 has 16 amino acids. CDR1 SGHDN and CDR2 FVKESK come from the germline V gene. V shed 3 bases and J shed 2 bases, with 16 bases lying between them. Full variable domain (missing parts from reference TRBV14 and TRBJ2-5): EAGVTQFPSHSVIEKGQTVTLRCDPISGHDNLYWYRRVMGKEIKFLLHFVKESKQDESGMPNNRFLAERTGGTYSTLKVQPAELEDSGVYFCASSHPWVRDQETQYFGPGTRLLVL.

This clone occurred a few times. The V call is TRBV4-1, the J call TRBJ2-5; the D is unclear. V was cut by 1 base and J by 2 bases, with 8 bases left in between. The CDR3 extends over 14 amino acids. CDR1 is MGHRA and CDR2 is YSYEKL in the germline V gene. The CDR3 protein is CASSQVTVQETQYF. Here the CDR3 DNA reads TGCGCCAGCAGCCAAGTGACCGTTCAAGAGACCCAGTACTTC.

This rearrangement joins TRBV7-2 to TRBJ2-1, with 10 bases that match TRBD2. The CDR3 totals 17 residues. Germline V lookup: CDR1 SGHTA, CDR2 FQGNSA. J lost 3 bases, V lost 5 bases, and 10 bases had no gene match. CDR3 in DNA: TGTGCCAGCAGCCCGCAGACATCTAGCGGGAGCTACAATGAGCAGTTCTTC. It is translated as CASSPQTSSGSYNEQFF.

This clone came up a few times. In DNA form, the CDR3 reads TGTGCCAGCAGCGAGGACTGGGGGTCCTACGAGCAGTACTTC. It codes for CASSEDWGSYEQYF. V and J are TRBV7-9 and TRBJ2-7, with D perhaps given as TRBD1 or TRBD2 (5 bases each). CDR1 and CDR2 (germline): SEHNR, FQNEAQ (reference sequence). The CDR3 runs 14 residues. With 5 bases removed from V and 1 base from J, the gap between germline ends came to 12 bases.

The chain combines TRBV28 with TRBJ2-1; D is unresolved. There are 13 residues in the CDR3. The V end lost 8 bases, the J end lost 6 bases, and 14 bases lay between the germline ends. Germline V gene lookup returns CDR1 MDHEN and CDR2 SYDVKM. In DNA, the CDR3 is TGTGCCAGCCGTAGGTCGGCTACCAATGAGCAGTTCTTC. It specifies CASRRSATNEQFF.

This clone was observed a handful of times. The chain carries TRBV7-9 and TRBJ2-3, with TRBD1 as a possible D gene (6 bases). CDR1 SEHNR and CDR2 FQNEAQ come from the germline V gene (reference sequence). Trimming shortened V by 1 base and J by 3 bases, and 11 bases separated the two germline ends. CDR3 length equals 15 residues. The DNA of the CDR3 is TGTGCCAGCAGCTTAGGTGACAGGAAGACAGATACGCAGTATTTT. Protein product: CASSLGDRKTDTQYF. The whole variable domain, filled in from reference TRBV7-9 and TRBJ2-3, reads DTGVSQNPRHKITKRGQNVTFRCDPISEHNRLYWYRQTLGQGPEFLTYFQNEAQLEKSRLLSDRFSAERPKGSFSTLEIQRTEQGDSAMYLCASSLGDRKTDTQYFGPGTRLTVL.

This rearrangement joins TRBV7-2 to TRBJ2-7, with D hard to call. The CDR3 contains 13 residues. The V end lost 1 base, the J end lost 6 bases, and 10 bases lay between the germline ends. The germline V gene encodes CDR1 SGHTA and CDR2 FQGNSA. The CDR3 sequence is CASSLVVRAEQYF. CDR3 sequence (DNA): TGTGCCAGCAGCTTAGTGGTCCGGGCCGAGCAGTACTTC.

The genes are TRBV6-5 and TRBJ1-5; 8 nucleotides agree with TRBD1. V trimming: 0 bases; J trimming: 7 bases; junction bases outside the gene matches: 5. Germline V gene data show CDR1 as MNHEY and CDR2 as SVGAGI. CDR3 length: 15 residues. CDR3 coding DNA: TGTGCCAGCAGTTACTCGAGACAGGGGCAACAGCCCCAGCATTTT. It specifies CASSYSRQGQQPQHF.

The chain is built from TRBV27 and TRBJ2-3; 7 nucleotides agree with TRBD2. This CDR3 contains 15 residues. Per the germline V gene, CDR1 is MNHEY and CDR2 is SMNVEV (reference sequence). Trimming took 6 bases from V and 5 from J; bases not matched to a gene: 11. The CDR3 here is CASSAGRVRGDTQYF. CDR3 in DNA: TGTGCCAGCAGCGCAGGGAGGGTTCGGGGAGATACGCAGTATTTT.

This clone turned up a few times. One end of the junction varies from germline; a read error may be responsible. This same CDR3 is encoded by further DNA sequences in the sample. J is TRBJ2-1 and V is TRBV30; 8 bases map to TRBD2. Looked up from germline, CDR1 is GTSNPN and CDR2 is SVGIG (reference sequence). CDR3 length: 13 amino acids. The CDR3 DNA follows: TGTGCCTGGAGTGTACTAGCGGTCCGGGAGCAATTCTTC. It encodes CAWSVLAVREQFF.

This clone has only a few counts. The J gene is TRBJ2-1, the V gene TRBV6-6, with D maybe TRBD2 (6 bases). This CDR3 has 12 residues. V was cut by 6 bases and J by 6 bases, with 9 bases left in between. Germline assignment: CDR1 MNHNY and CDR2 SVGAGI (reference sequence). The CDR3 is CASRRLGNEQFF. Written as DNA, the CDR3 is TGTGCCAGCAGACGACTAGGCAATGAGCAGTTCTTC.

This clone has more than one count but fewer than ten. The V gene is TRBV29-1, the J gene TRBJ1-1; D gene uncertain. V gave up 5 bases and J gave up 2 bases, with 24 bases separating them. The CDR3 consists of 17 residues. The germline V gene encodes CDR1 SQVTM and CDR2 ANQGSEA. CDR3 in amino acids: CSVLPLKTRRRNTEAFF. CDR3 DNA sequence: TGCAGCGTTTTACCCCTCAAGACTAGAAGGAGAAACACTGAAGCTTTCTTT.

CDR3 in amino acids: CASSSEKGGRQPQHF. The DNA of the CDR3 is TGTGCCAGCAGCTCCGAGAAGGGGGGGAGGCAGCCCCAGCATTTT. The chain recombines TRBV7-9 with TRBJ1-5, with D possibly TRBD1 on 6 matching bases. This CDR3 spans 15 amino acids. Germline V gene data show CDR1 as SEHNR and CDR2 as FQNEAQ (reference sequence). Trimming took off 4 bases at V and 7 bases at J, with 17 bases between the two ends.

A few counts support this clone. This sequence joins TRBV2 and TRBJ2-7; D ambiguous. V was pared by 3 bases and J by 6 bases, with 12 bases between. The CDR3 covers 13 residues. Germline V gene sequence: CDR1 SNHLY, CDR2 FYNNEI. In nucleotides, the CDR3 is TGTGCCAGCAGTGACCGAGAGGTATCCGAGCAGTACGTC. It is translated as CASSDREVSEQYV.

The chain is built from TRBV6-1 and TRBJ2-5; TRBD2 is a possible D gene (5 bases). This CDR3 has 14 amino acids. The germline CDR1 and CDR2 sequences are MNHNS and SASEGT. The germline V and J ends were trimmed by 2 bases and 7 bases, with 14 bases remaining between them. CDR3 residues: CASSEPGLVRTQYF. CDR3 coding DNA: TGTGCCAGCAGTGAACCCGGACTCGTAAGGACCCAGTACTTC.

The chain combines TRBV7-9 with TRBJ2-2; 9 positions match TRBD1. The CDR3 length is 14 residues. CDR1 SEHNR and CDR2 FQNEAQ come from the germline V gene (reference sequence). Trimming took 6 bases from V and 7 from J; bases not matched to a gene: 6. DNA for the CDR3: TGTGCCAGCAGAACAGGGGGCGCTGGCGGGGAGCTGTTTTTT. Its translation is CASRTGGAGGELFF.

The J gene is TRBJ2-1, the V gene TRBV9, with D perhaps TRBD2 (5 bases). Germline loops: CDR1 SGDLS, CDR2 YYNGEE. The CDR3 is made up of 14 amino acids. V gave up 4 bases and J gave up 3 bases, with 11 bases separating them. The CDR3 loop is CASSPSGHYNEQFF. The CDR3 DNA reads TGTGCCAGCAGCCCCAGCGGTCACTACAATGAGCAGTTCTTC.

V and J are TRBV5-1 and TRBJ2-3, with TRBD2 matching 14 bases. With V trimmed by 2 bases and J by 6 bases, 5 bases remained unmatched. In germline, CDR1 is SGHRS, CDR2 YFSETQ. The CDR3 length is 16 residues. This CDR3 reads CASSLGTSGSLDTQYF. The CDR3, as DNA: TGCGCCAGCAGCTTAGGGACTAGCGGGAGTCTGGATACGCAGTATTTT.

With regard to this clone: This CDR3 is also generated by other DNA sequences in the sample. This chain connects TRBV5-1 to TRBJ2-3; D is uncertain. Germline V CDR1 and CDR2: SGHRS, YFSETQ. V lost 0 bases, J lost 6 bases, and 5 bases lay in between. The CDR3 is 12 residues long. The CDR3 DNA reads TGCGCCAGCAGCTTGGGGCAGGATACGCAGTATTTT. As protein: CASSLGQDTQYF.

The chain recombines TRBV6-5 with TRBJ2-7; 7 bases fit TRBD1. CDR1 and CDR2 from the germline V gene are MNHEY and SVGAGI. The CDR3 runs to 13 residues. Trimming took 6 bases from V and 3 from J; bases not matched to a gene: 5. The CDR3 loop reads CASRRDRDYEQYF. The DNA of the CDR3 is TGTGCCAGCAGACGAGACAGGGACTACGAGCAGTACTTC.

This clone has only a few counts. The chain has TRBV25-1 and TRBJ2-6, with 9 bases fitting TRBD2. Germline trimming cut 8 bases from V and 1 base from J; bases unmatched to any gene: 9. There are 17 residues in the CDR3. CDR1 is MGHDK, CDR2 SYGVNS, per germline. CDR3 in DNA: TGTGCCAGCCAGACCCCTAGCGGGATATCTGGGGCCAACGTCCTGACTTTC. Encoded protein: CASQTPSGISGANVLTF.

V and J are TRBV6-5 and TRBJ2-7; 8 bases are a match to TRBD2. V lost 3 bases to trimming and J lost 3 bases; unmatched junction nucleotides: 7. The length of the CDR3 is 15 residues. Germline CDR1 and CDR2: MNHEY and SVGAGI. This CDR3 reads CASSYGGRLLYEQYF. Here the CDR3 DNA reads TGTGCCAGCAGTTATGGCGGGAGGCTCCTCTACGAGCAGTACTTC.

This chain connects TRBV29-1 to TRBJ1-5, with TRBD1 matching over 9 bases. Germline lookup yields CDR1 SQVTM and CDR2 ANQGSEA. J was trimmed by 2 bases and V by 6 bases; bases with no gene match: 11. This CDR3 is 16 amino acids long. Written as DNA, the CDR3 is TGCAGCGTCGGGACAGGGAACGGATGGGGCAATCAGCCCCAGCATTTT. The encoded protein is CSVGTGNGWGNQPQHF. Full variable domain (remainder filled in from reference TRBV29-1 and TRBJ1-5): SAVISQKPSRDICQRGTSLTIQCQVDSQVTMMFWYRQQPGQSLTLIATANQGSEATYESGFVIDKFPISRPNLTFSTLTVSNMSPEDSSIYLCSVGTGNGWGNQPQHFGDGTRLSIL.

The V and J genes are TRBV13 and TRBJ2-6; D ambiguous. The CDR3 totals 21 residues. Germline V gene lookup returns CDR1 PRHDT and CDR2 FYEKMQ (reference sequence). The germline V and J ends were trimmed by 3 bases and 2 bases, with 26 bases remaining between them. CDR3 protein: CASSFLRPLGSTLTGANVLTF. CDR3 nucleotides: TGTGCCAGCAGCTTCTTACGGCCTCTAGGTTCTACGCTAACTGGGGCCAACGTCCTGACTTTC.

This clone occurred a few times. The chain recombines TRBV7-9 with TRBJ2-3; no clear D gene. The CDR3 length is 11 residues. The ends were cut back, 5 bases at V and 7 bases at J, with 7 bases in the middle. Germline values: CDR1 SEHNR, CDR2 FQNEAQ (reference sequence). The CDR3 bases are TGTGCCAGCAGCCTCATTAATACGCAGTATTTT. This codes for CASSLINTQYF.

The rearrangement uses TRBV10-3 and TRBJ2-7, with a tentative D call TRBD2 (7 bases). The V and J ends lost 2 bases and 2 bases respectively, with 10 bases between them. Germline assignment: CDR1 ENHRY and CDR2 SYGVKD. CDR3 length equals 14 residues. CDR3 DNA: TGTGCCATCAGTGAGAGGGGGGGTACCTACGAGCAGTACGTC. It codes for CAISERGGTYEQYV.

This clone was counted at least ten times. The chain recombines TRBV14 with TRBJ2-4, with TRBD1 matching over 10 bases. CDR1 SGHDN and CDR2 FVKESK come from the germline V gene. The CDR3 has 15 residues. Trimming removed 3 bases from V and 7 bases from J; junction bases left unmatched: 6. The CDR3 loop reads CASSQPGTGVNIQYF. CDR3 DNA sequence: TGTGCCAGCAGCCAGCCCGGGACAGGGGTGAACATTCAGTACTTC.